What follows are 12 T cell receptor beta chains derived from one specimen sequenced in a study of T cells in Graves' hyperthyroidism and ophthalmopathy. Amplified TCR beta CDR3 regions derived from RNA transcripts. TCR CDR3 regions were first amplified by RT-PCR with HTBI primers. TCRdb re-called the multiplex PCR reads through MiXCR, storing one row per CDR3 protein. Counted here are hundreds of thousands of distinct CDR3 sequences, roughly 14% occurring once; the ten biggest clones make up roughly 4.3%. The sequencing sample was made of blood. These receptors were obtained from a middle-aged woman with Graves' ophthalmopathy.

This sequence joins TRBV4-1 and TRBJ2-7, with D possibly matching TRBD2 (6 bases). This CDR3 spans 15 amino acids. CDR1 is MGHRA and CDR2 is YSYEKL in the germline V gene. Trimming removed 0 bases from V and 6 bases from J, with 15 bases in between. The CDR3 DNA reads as TGCGCCAGCAGCCAAGATGGGGGGAGCGGACGCGAGCAGTACTTC. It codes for CASSQDGGSGREQYF.

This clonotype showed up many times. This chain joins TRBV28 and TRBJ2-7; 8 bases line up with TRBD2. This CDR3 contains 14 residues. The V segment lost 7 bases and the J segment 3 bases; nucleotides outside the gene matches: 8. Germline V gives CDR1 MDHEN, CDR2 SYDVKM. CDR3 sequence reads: CASNPGGLVYEQYF. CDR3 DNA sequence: TGTGCCAGCAACCCTGGGGGACTAGTCTACGAGCAGTACTTC.

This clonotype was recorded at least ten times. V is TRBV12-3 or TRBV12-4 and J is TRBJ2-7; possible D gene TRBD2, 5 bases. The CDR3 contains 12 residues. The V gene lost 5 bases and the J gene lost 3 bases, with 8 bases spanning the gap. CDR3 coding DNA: TGTGCCAGCAGTCACGGGGTCTACGAGCAGTACTTC. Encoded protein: CASSHGVYEQYF.

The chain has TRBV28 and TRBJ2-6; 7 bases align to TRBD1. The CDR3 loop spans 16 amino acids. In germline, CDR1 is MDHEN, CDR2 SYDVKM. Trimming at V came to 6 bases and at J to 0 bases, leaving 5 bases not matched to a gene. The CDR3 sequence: CASSPGQISGANVLTF. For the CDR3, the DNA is TGTGCCAGCAGCCCGGGACAGATCTCTGGGGCCAACGTCCTGACTTTC. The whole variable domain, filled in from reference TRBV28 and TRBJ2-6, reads DVKVTQSSRYLVKRTGEKVFLECVQDMDHENMFWYRQDPGLGLRLIYFSYDVKMKEKGDIPEGYSVSREKKERFSLILESASTNQTSMYLCASSPGQISGANVLTFGAGSRLTVL.

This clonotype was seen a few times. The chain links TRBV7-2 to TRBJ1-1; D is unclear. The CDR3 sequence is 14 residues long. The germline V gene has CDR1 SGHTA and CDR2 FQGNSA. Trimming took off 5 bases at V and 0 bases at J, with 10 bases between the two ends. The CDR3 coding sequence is TGTGCCAGCAGCCTACAGAACTTGAACACTGAAGCTTTCTTT. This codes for CASSLQNLNTEAFF.

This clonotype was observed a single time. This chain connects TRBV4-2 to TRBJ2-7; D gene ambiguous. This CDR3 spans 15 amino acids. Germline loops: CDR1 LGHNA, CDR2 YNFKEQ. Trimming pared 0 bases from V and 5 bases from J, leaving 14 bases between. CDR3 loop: CASSQDGSGEDEQYF. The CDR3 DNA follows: TGTGCCAGCAGCCAAGATGGTTCAGGAGAGGACGAGCAGTACTTC.

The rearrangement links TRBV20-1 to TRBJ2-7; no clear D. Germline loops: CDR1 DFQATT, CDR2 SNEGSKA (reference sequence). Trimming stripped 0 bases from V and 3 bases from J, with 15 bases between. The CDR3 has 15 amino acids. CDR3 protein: CSARDLPGLYYEQYF. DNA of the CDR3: TGCAGTGCTAGAGATCTTCCTGGGCTTTACTACGAGCAGTACTTC.

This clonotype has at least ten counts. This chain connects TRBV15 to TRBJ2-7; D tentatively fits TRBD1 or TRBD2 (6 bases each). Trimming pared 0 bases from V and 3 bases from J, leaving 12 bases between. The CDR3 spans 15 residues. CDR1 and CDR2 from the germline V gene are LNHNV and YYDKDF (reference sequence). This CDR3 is CATSRDGRGLYEQYF. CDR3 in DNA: TGTGCCACCAGCAGAGATGGTCGGGGGCTCTACGAGCAGTACTTC.

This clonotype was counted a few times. The CDR3 DNA sequence: TGTGCCAGCAGCGCCCCCCCTGGGGAGCTGTTTTTT. This translates into CASSAPPGELFF. V is TRBV9 and J is TRBJ2-2; D is undetermined. There are 12 residues in the CDR3. V was cut by 3 bases and J by 8 bases, with 8 bases left in between. Germline values: CDR1 SGDLS, CDR2 YYNGEE.

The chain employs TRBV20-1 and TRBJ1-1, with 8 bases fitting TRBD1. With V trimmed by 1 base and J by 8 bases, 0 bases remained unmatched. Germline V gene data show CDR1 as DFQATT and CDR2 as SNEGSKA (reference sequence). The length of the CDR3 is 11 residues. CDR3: CSARGTGEAFF. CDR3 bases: TGCAGTGCTAGAGGGACAGGGGAAGCTTTCTTT.

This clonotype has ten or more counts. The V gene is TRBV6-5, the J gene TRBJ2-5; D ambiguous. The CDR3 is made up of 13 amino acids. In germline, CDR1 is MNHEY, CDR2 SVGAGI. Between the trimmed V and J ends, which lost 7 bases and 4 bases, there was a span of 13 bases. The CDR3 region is CASKPGLVETQYF. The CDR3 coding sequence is TGTGCCAGCAAGCCCGGGTTGGTAGAGACCCAGTACTTC.

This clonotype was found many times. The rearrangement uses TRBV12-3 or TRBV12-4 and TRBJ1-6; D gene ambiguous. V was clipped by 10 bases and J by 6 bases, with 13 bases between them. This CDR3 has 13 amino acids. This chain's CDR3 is CATLRGPNSPLHF. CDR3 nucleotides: TGTGCCACCCTCCGAGGGCCTAATTCACCCCTCCACTTT.